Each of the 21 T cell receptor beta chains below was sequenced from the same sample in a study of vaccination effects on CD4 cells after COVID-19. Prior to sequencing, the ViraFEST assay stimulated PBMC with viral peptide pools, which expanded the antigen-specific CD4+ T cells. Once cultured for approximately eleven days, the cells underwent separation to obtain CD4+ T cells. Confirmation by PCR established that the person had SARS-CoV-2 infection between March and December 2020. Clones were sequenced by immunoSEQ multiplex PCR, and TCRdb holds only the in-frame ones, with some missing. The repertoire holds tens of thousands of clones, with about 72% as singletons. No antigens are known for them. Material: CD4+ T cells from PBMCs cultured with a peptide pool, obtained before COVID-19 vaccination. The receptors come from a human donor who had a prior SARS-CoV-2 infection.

The CDR3 sequence is CASSRARVGDTEAFF. The CDR3 DNA sequence: TGTGCCAGCAGCAGGGCCAGGGTTGGGGACACTGAAGCTTTCTTT. The chain uses TRBV5-5 and TRBJ1-1; possible D gene TRBD1, 5 bases. V was cut by 4 bases and J by 3 bases, with 16 bases left in between. Per germline, CDR1 SGHKS and CDR2 YYEKEE (reference sequence). This CDR3 has 15 amino acids.

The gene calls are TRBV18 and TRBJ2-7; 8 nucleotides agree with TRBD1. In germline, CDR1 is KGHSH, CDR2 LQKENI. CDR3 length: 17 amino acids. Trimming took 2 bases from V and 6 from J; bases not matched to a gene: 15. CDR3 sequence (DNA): TGTGCCAGCTCACCAAGTGCCCCCGGTGGACAGGGAGGCGAGCAGTACTTC. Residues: CASSPSAPGGQGGEQYF.

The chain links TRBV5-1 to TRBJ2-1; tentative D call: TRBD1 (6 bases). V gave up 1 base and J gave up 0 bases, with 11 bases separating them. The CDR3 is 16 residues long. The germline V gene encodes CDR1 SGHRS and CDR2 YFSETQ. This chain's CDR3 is CASSLHPDSSYNEQFF. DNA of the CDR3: TGCGCCAGCAGCTTGCATCCGGACAGCTCCTACAATGAGCAGTTCTTC.

CDR3 DNA: TGTGCCAGTGCCAGGGACTCGTACTCTGGGGCCAACGTCCTGACTTTC. This gives the protein CASARDSYSGANVLTF. The genes are TRBV19 and TRBJ2-6, with D maybe TRBD2 (6 bases). V was pared by 8 bases and J by 0 bases, with 14 bases between. The CDR3 runs to 16 residues. Germline-derived CDR1 and CDR2 are LNHDA and SQIVND (reference sequence).

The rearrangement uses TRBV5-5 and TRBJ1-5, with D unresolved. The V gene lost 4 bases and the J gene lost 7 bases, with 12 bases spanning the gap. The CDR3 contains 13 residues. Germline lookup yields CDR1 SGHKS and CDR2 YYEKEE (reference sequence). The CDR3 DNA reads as TGTGCCAGCAGCGCAGAGAGGTGGCAGCCCCAGCATTTT. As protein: CASSAERWQPQHF.

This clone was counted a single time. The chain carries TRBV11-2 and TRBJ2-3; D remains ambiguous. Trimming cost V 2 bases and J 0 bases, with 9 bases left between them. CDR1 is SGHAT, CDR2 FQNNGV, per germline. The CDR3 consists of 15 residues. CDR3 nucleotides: TGTGCCAGCAGCTTATTTCGAACCAGCACAGATACGCAGTATTTT. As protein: CASSLFRTSTDTQYF.

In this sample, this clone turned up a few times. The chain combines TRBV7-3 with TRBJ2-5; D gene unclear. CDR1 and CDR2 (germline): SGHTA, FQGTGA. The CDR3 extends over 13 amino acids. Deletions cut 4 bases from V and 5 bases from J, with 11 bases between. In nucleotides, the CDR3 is TGTGCCAGCAGCTCCGGTGTGGGTGAGACCCAGTACTTC. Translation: CASSSGVGETQYF.

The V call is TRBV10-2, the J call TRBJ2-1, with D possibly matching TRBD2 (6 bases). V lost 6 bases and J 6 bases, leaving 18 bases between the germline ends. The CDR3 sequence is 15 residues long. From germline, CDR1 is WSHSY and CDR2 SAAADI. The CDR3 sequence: CASRGRDLAVNEQFF. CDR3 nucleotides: TGCGCCAGCAGGGGCAGGGACTTGGCGGTCAATGAGCAGTTCTTC.

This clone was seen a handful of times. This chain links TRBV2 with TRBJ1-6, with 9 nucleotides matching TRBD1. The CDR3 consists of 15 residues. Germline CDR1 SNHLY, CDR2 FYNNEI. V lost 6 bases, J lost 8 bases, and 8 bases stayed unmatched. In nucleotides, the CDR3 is TGTGCCAGCAGAAAACAGGGGGCAATGGATTCACCCCTCCACTTT. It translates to CASRKQGAMDSPLHF.

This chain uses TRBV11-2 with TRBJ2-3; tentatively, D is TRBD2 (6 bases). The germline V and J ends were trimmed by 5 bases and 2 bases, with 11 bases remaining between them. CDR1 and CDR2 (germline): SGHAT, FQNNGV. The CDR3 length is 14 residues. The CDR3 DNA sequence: TGTGCCAGCAGCCGGGACTTCGACACAGATACGCAGTATTTT. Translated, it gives CASSRDFDTDTQYF.

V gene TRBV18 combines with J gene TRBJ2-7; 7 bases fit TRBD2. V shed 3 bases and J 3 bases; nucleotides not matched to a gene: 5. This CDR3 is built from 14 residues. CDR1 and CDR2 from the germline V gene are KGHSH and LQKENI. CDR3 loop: CASSPGRGYYEQYF. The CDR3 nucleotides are TGTGCCAGCTCACCGGGGCGGGGGTACTACGAGCAGTACTTC. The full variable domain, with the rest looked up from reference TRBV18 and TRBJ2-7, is NAGVMQNPRHLVRRRGQEARLRCSPMKGHSHVYWYRQLPEEGLKFMVYLQKENIIDESGMPKERFSAEFPKEGPSILRIQQVVRGDSAAYFCASSPGRGYYEQYFGPGTRLTVT.

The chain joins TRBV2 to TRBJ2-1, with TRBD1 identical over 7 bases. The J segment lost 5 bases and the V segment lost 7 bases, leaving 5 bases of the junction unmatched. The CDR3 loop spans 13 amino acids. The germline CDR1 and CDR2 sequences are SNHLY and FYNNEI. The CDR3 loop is CASTGQLNNEQFF. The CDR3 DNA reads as TGTGCCAGCACGGGACAGTTGAACAATGAGCAGTTCTTC.

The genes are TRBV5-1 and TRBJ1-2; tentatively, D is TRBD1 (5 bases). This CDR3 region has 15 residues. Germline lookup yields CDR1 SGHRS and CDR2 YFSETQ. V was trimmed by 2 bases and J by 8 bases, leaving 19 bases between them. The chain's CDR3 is CASSFSAGGAEGYTF. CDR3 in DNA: TGCGCCAGCAGCTTTTCGGCGGGAGGGGCTGAGGGCTACACCTTC.

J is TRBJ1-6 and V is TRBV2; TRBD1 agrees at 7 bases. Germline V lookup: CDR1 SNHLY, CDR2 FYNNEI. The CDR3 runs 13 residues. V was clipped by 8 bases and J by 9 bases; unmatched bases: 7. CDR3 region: CASLQGSASPLHF. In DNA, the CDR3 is TGTGCCAGCTTACAGGGGTCTGCTTCACCCCTCCACTTT.

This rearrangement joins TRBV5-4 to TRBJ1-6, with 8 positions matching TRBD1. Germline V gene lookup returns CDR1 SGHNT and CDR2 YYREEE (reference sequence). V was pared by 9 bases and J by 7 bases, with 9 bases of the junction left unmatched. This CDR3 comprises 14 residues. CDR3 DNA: TGTGCCACCAGGACAGGGTCGGGCAATTCACCCCTCCACTTT. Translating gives CATRTGSGNSPLHF.

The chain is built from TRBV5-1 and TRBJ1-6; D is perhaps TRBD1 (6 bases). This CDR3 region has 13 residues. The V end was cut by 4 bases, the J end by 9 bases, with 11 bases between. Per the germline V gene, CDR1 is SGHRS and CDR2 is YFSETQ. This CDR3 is CASSVGTTSPLHF. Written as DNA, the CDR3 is TGCGCCAGCAGCGTAGGGACAACTTCACCCCTCCACTTT.

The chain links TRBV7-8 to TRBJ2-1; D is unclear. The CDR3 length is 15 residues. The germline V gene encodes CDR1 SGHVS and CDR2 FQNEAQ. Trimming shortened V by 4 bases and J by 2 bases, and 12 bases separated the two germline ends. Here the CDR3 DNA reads TGTGCCAGCAGCTCCCTCGGGCTAGCCTACAATGAGCAGTTCTTC. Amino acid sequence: CASSSLGLAYNEQFF.

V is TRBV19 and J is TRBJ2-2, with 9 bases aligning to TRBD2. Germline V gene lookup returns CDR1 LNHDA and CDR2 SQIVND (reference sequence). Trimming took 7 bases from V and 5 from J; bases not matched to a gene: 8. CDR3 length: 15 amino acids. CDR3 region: CASKREVVATGELFF. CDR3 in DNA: TGTGCCAGTAAGCGGGAGGTGGTAGCGACCGGGGAGCTGTTTTTT.

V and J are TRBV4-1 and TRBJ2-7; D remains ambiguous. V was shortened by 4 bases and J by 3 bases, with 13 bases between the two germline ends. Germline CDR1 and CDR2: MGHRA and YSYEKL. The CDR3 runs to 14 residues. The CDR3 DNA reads TGCGCCAGCAGCCCCGTTGCGGACGACTACGAGCAGTACTTC. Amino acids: CASSPVADDYEQYF.

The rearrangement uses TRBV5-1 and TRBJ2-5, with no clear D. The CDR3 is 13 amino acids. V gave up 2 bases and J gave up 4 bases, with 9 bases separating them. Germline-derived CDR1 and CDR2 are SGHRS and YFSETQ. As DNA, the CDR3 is TGCGCCAGCAGCTTTTCTCTTGGAGAGACCCAGTACTTC. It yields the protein CASSFSLGETQYF.

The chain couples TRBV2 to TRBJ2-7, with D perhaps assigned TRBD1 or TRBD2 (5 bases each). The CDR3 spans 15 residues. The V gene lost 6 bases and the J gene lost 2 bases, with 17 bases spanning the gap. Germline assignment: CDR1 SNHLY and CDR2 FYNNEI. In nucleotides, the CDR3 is TGTGCCAGCAGAACACGAGGGGCCACTCCCTACGAGCAGTACTTC. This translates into CASRTRGATPYEQYF.